The 17 T cell receptor beta chains reported below all come from one sample, sequenced in a study of identifying expanded T cells in peripheral blood. Only in-frame clones appear in the TCRdb table, and some are missing; sequencing was by immunoSEQ multiplex PCR. This table has around 120,000 clones, approximately 90% appearing once. Sequencing input: blood. These receptors all stem from a person aged 18 to 70 in good health.

V is TRBV19 and J is TRBJ2-5; D may be TRBD1 (5 bases). The V gene's germline CDR1 is LNHDA and CDR2 SQIVND (reference sequence). V was shortened by 1 base and J by 2 bases, with 23 bases between the two germline ends. The CDR3 has 19 residues. The CDR3: CASSIVFARASGSQETQYF. CDR3 DNA sequence: TGTGCCAGTAGTATAGTCTTTGCCAGGGCCTCCGGATCTCAAGAGACCCAGTACTTC.

The chain carries TRBV19 and TRBJ1-5; D is uncertain. Trimming took off 2 bases at V and 4 bases at J, with 21 bases between the two ends. Per germline, CDR1 LNHDA and CDR2 SQIVND (reference sequence). The CDR3 is 18 amino acids. The CDR3 loop reads CASSIRQEGRDPNQPQHF. Here the CDR3 DNA reads TGTGCCAGTAGTATACGTCAGGAGGGCAGAGACCCAAATCAGCCCCAGCATTTT. Based on the CDR3 plus reference TRBV19 and TRBJ1-5, the full variable domain is DGGITQSPKYLFRKEGQNVTLSCEQNLNHDAMYWYRQDPGQGLRLIYYSQIVNDFQKGDIAEGYSVSREKKESFPLTVTSAQKNPTAFYLCASSIRQEGRDPNQPQHFGDGTRLSIL.

The rearrangement links TRBV7-2 to TRBJ1-2; tentatively, D is TRBD1 (6 bases). Germline loops: CDR1 SGHTA, CDR2 FQGNSA. V lost 5 bases to trimming and J lost 5 bases, with 12 bases between them. This CDR3 has 13 residues. CDR3 bases: TGTGCCAGCAGCCCCTTACAGGGTTATGGCTACACCTTC. Its translation is CASSPLQGYGYTF. Together with reference TRBV7-2 and TRBJ1-2, the CDR3 gives the full variable domain: GAGVSQSPSNKVTEKGKDVELRCDPISGHTALYWYRQSLGQGLEFLIYFQGNSAPDKSGLPSDRFSAERTGGSVSTLTIQRTQQEDSAVYLCASSPLQGYGYTFGSGTRLTVV.

The chain combines TRBV11-2 with TRBJ1-1; 10 bases are a match to TRBD1. After removal of 7 bases from V and 6 bases from J, the junction contained 8 bases not matched to a gene. The CDR3 length is 14 residues. Germline-derived CDR1 and CDR2 are SGHAT and FQNNGV. The CDR3 region has the DNA TGTGCCAGCACCCCGGGACAGGGGATCCCTGAAGCTTTCTTT. Protein: CASTPGQGIPEAFF.

This chain joins TRBV7-2 and TRBJ2-7; D might be TRBD1 (6 bases). CDR1 and CDR2 (germline): SGHTA, FQGNSA. CDR3 length: 13 residues. Trimming stripped 1 base from V and 2 bases from J, with 6 bases between. CDR3 residues: CASSLDRAYEQYF. In DNA, the CDR3 is TGTGCCAGCAGCTTAGACAGGGCCTACGAGCAGTACTTC.

The chain recombines TRBV27 with TRBJ2-7; possible D gene TRBD2, 5 bases. Germline values: CDR1 MNHEY, CDR2 SMNVEV (reference sequence). This CDR3 is built from 14 residues. V was cut by 2 bases and J by 3 bases, with 11 bases left in between. CDR3 sequence reads: CASSLQAGSYEQYF. The DNA for the CDR3 is TGTGCCAGCAGTTTACAGGCGGGCAGCTACGAGCAGTACTTC.

This chain links TRBV19 with TRBJ2-3, with TRBD2 matching 9 bases. In germline, CDR1 is LNHDA, CDR2 SQIVND (reference sequence). The CDR3 contains 14 residues. The V segment lost 11 bases and the J segment 3 bases; nucleotides outside the gene matches: 9. This CDR3 is CACRAGGGTDTQYF. CDR3 DNA sequence: TGTGCCTGCAGAGCGGGGGGAGGGACAGATACGCAGTATTTT.

This chain uses TRBV7-6 with TRBJ2-3; no firm D call. The CDR3 covers 14 residues. CDR1 and CDR2 from the germline V gene are SGHVS and FNYEAQ. Trimming cost V 0 bases and J 10 bases, with 14 bases left between them. The CDR3 protein is CASSLAFRATPQYF. In nucleotides, the CDR3 is TGTGCCAGCAGCTTAGCGTTTAGGGCGACCCCGCAGTATTTT.

This chain connects TRBV7-3 to TRBJ2-2; 7 positions match TRBD1. The CDR3 has 18 amino acids. J lost 6 bases, V lost 0 bases, and 13 bases had no gene match. Germline V lookup: CDR1 SGHTA, CDR2 FQGTGA. The CDR3 is CASSLTIVSRGSSGELFF. The DNA of the CDR3 is TGTGCCAGCAGCTTAACTATCGTGTCCAGGGGGTCGTCCGGGGAGCTGTTTTTT.

The chain recombines TRBV7-8 with TRBJ2-1; possible D gene TRBD2, 6 bases. CDR3 length: 18 residues. Germline lookup yields CDR1 SGHVS and CDR2 FQNEAQ. Trimming removed 1 base at V and 1 base at J, with 17 bases between. CDR3 protein: CASSLDALARGSYNEQFF. The CDR3 DNA is TGTGCCAGCAGCTTAGATGCGCTAGCGAGAGGGTCCTACAATGAGCAGTTCTTC.

This chain connects TRBV6-6 to TRBJ2-3; 8 bases align to TRBD2. Trimming removed 8 bases from V and 5 bases from J; junction bases left unmatched: 6. The CDR3 contains 13 residues. The V gene's germline CDR1 is MNHNY and CDR2 SVGAGI (reference sequence). DNA for the CDR3: TGTGCCAGCCGCAGCGGGGGTGGAGATACGCAGTATTTT. Its protein product is CASRSGGGDTQYF.

The CDR3, as DNA: TGTGCCAGCAGTTTCGGACAGGGTGCTGAAGCTTTCTTT. Translated: CASSFGQGAEAFF. The chain joins TRBV27 to TRBJ1-1; 8 nucleotides line up with TRBD1. The CDR3 totals 13 residues. Germline loops: CDR1 MNHEY, CDR2 SMNVEV (reference sequence). With 3 bases clipped from V and 6 bases from J, the junction kept 3 bases outside the gene matches.

The chain couples TRBV5-4 to TRBJ2-5; D call uncertain. Trimming removed 3 bases from V and 5 bases from J, with 14 bases in between. Germline V gives CDR1 SGHNT, CDR2 YYREEE (reference sequence). This CDR3 is built from 14 residues. The CDR3 DNA reads as TGTGCCAGCAGCTCTGACTCGACTCAGGAGACCCAGTACTTC. The encoded protein is CASSSDSTQETQYF.

The sample holds one count of this clone. V usage is TRBV4-3 and J usage is TRBJ2-1, with D uncertain. There are 14 residues in the CDR3. V was pared by 0 bases and J by 7 bases, with 10 bases between. Germline V gene lookup returns CDR1 LGHNA and CDR2 YSLEER. CDR3: CASSQDRQFNEQFF. The CDR3 DNA is TGCGCCAGCAGCCAAGATCGGCAGTTTAATGAGCAGTTCTTC.

This chain links TRBV4-3 with TRBJ1-2; 7 positions agree with TRBD1. The CDR3 length is 14 residues. V shed 0 bases, J shed 2 bases, and the junction held 0 bases outside the gene matches. The germline CDR1 and CDR2 sequences are LGHNA and YSLEER. The CDR3 is CASSQDRGNYGYTF. As DNA, the CDR3 is TGCGCCAGCAGCCAAGACAGGGGGAACTATGGCTACACCTTC.

The chain joins TRBV27 to TRBJ1-1; unclear D gene. The germline CDR1 and CDR2 sequences are MNHEY and SMNVEV (reference sequence). This CDR3 has 13 amino acids. With 5 bases removed from V and 1 base from J, the gap between germline ends came to 8 bases. The CDR3, as DNA: TGTGCCAGCAGTGAGAGGCGGAACACTGAAGCTTTCTTT. Its protein is CASSERRNTEAFF.

The sample holds one count of this clone. Different DNA sequences within this sample yield the same CDR3. The CDR3 protein is CASSFGSSTDTQYF. For the CDR3, the DNA is TGCGCCAGCAGCTTCGGATCTAGCACAGATACGCAGTATTTT. This chain connects TRBV5-1 to TRBJ2-3; the D is unclear. This CDR3 is built from 14 residues. CDR1 and CDR2 from the germline V gene are SGHRS and YFSETQ. Between the trimmed V and J ends, which lost 2 bases and 0 bases, there was a span of 7 bases.